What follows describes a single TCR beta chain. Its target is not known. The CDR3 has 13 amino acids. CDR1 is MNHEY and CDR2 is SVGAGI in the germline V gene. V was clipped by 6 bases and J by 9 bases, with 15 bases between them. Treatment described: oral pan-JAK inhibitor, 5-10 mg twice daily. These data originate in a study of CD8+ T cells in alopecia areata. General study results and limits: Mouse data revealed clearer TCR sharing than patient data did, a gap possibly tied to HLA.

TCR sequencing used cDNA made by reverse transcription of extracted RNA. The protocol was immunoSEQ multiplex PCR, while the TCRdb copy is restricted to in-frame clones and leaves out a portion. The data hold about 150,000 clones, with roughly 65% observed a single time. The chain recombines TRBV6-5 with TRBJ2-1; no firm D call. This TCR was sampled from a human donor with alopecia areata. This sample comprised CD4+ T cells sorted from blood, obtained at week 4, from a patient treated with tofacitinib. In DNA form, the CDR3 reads TGTGCCAGCAGCCCTGTCCAGCGAAGTGAGCAGTTCTTC. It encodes CASSPVQRSEQFF.